This T cell receptor (beta chain) was identified during a study of metastatic and nonmetastatic thyroid tumors. V was cut by 7 bases and J by 0 bases, with 7 bases left in between. The germline V gene has CDR1 MDHEN and CDR2 SYDVKM. The CDR3 runs to 14 residues. This clone showed up just a few times. No treatment of any kind had been given to any patient before thyroid surgery. TCRdb reanalyzed the PCR reads with MiXCR. This table holds 60,000 or so clones, just over 4% found once. The clonotype comes from a female donor with papillary thyroid cancer or a benign thyroid nodule (not recorded which). Some clones in this sample may be carry-over from other donors' samples. The genes are TRBV28 and TRBJ2-6; the D is unclear. Material: blood. CDR3 coding DNA: TGTGCCAGCACCCATATCTCTGGGGCCAACGTCCTGACTTTC. Translated: CASTHISGANVLTF.